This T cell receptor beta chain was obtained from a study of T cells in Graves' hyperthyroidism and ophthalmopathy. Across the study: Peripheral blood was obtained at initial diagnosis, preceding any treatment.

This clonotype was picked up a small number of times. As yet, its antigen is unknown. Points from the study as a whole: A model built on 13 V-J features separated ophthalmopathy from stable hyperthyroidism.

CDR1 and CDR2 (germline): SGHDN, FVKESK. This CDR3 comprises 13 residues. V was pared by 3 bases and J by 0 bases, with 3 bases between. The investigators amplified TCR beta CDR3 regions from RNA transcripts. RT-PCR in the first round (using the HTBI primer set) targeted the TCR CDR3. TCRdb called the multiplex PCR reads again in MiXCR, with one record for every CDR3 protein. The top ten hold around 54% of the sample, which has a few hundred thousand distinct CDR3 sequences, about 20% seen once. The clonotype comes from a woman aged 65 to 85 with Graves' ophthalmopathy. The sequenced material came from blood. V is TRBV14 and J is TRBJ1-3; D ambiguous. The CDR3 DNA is TGTGCCAGCAGCCAGGACTCTGGAAACACCATATATTTT. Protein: CASSQDSGNTIYF. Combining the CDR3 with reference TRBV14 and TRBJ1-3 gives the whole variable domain EAGVTQFPSHSVIEKGQTVTLRCDPISGHDNLYWYRRVMGKEIKFLLHFVKESKQDESGMPNNRFLAERTGGTYSTLKVQPAELEDSGVYFCASSQDSGNTIYFGEGSWLTVV.